The present TCR beta chain was sequenced within a study of T cells after yellow fever vaccination. Trimming removed 6 bases from V and 2 bases from J, with 8 bases in between. Per the germline V gene, CDR1 is LNHDA and CDR2 is SQIVND (reference sequence). There are 13 residues in the CDR3. TCRdb re-derived calls from the 5' RACE reads in MiXCR, one entry per CDR3 protein. Here the sample spans 200,000 to 250,000 distinct CDR3 sequences, less than 3.5% being singletons. This specimen was CD4+ T cells sorted from PBMCs, taken 10 days after the yellow fever booster vaccination. The sequence came from a man in his late teens or twenties who received the YFV17D yellow fever vaccine. This chain uses TRBV19 with TRBJ1-5; D not certain. DNA for the CDR3: TGTGCCAGTAGAGGGAGGGGCAATCAGCCCCAGCATTTT. Its translation: CASRGRGNQPQHF.